The T cell receptor (beta chain) described here comes from a study of cytomegalovirus exposure and HLA in healthy donors. Across the study: In an early release, HLA-typed donors contributed approximately 80 million unique TCR sequences. Study-level findings and limits: It was 160 or so TCR beta chains that were listed as cytomegalovirus-associated.

Of note for this clone: Its antigen is not known.

The PCR was carried out with 60 Vbeta primers and 13 Jbeta primers. TCRdb keeps only in-frame clones here, not all; method: immunoSEQ multiplex PCR. The sample holds some 250,000 clones, 82% seen once. The CDR3 loop spans 17 amino acids. Germline lookup yields CDR1 SGHVS and CDR2 FNYEAQ. The germline V and J ends were trimmed by 2 bases and 4 bases, with 20 bases remaining between them. The material sequenced was PBMCs. The TCR sequence derives from a woman in her thirties or forties in good health and CMV-seropositive. J is TRBJ2-5 and V is TRBV7-6; D possibly corresponds to TRBD2 (5 bases). The CDR3 here is CASSLNTLGRGRETQYF. CDR3 DNA: TGTGCCAGCAGCTTAAATACCCTGGGCCGAGGGAGAGAGACCCAGTACTTC.